These T cell receptor beta chains were read from a single sample in a study of spatial heterogeneity in lung cancer. TCRdb re-derived calls from the 5' RACE reads in MiXCR, one entry per CDR3 protein. The repertoire holds about 10,000 distinct CDR3 sequences, around 5.8% seen once, with around 30% in the top ten. The sample in question was normal lung tissue next to the tumor, obtained at surgery. These receptors originate from a male donor with early-stage non-small cell lung cancer. The CDR3 runs from the conserved cysteine through the conserved F or W. A D gene is named only where the DNA matches it firmly. Size values are once, few and many counts, or a class for expanded clones, and some rows have none.

abundance	len	d_gene	v_gene	j_gene	CDR3aa	CDR3nt
many	15	NA	TRBV9	TRBJ2-1	CASSVAIGLGDEQFF	TGTGCCAGCAGCGTAGCAATAGGGCTCGGGGATGAGCAGTTCTTC
many	14	NA	TRBV27	TRBJ1-1	CASSLGAVGTEAFF	TGTGCCAGCAGCCTCGGGGCCGTGGGCACTGAAGCTTTCTTT
many	14	NA	TRBV20-1	TRBJ1-5	CSVTRGTRLQPQHF	TGCAGTGTCACCAGGGGAACTAGGTTGCAGCCCCAGCATTTT
few	14	NA	TRBV5-1	TRBJ1-1	CASSRQETNTEAFF	TGCGCCAGCAGCCGTCAGGAAACGAACACTGAAGCTTTCTTT
medium-sized	18	TRBD1	TRBV10-3	TRBJ1-3	CAIRTGTGYSESGNTIYF	TGTGCCATCAGGACCGGGACAGGGTACTCCGAATCTGGAAACACCATATATTTT
many	14	TRBD1	TRBV2	TRBJ2-3	CASSATGGADTQYF	TGTGCCAGCAGCGCGACAGGGGGCGCGGATACGCAGTATTTT
many	14	TRBD2	TRBV19	TRBJ2-5	CASSSGRVGETQYF	TGTGCCAGTAGTAGCGGGAGAGTAGGAGAGACCCAGTACTTC
few	12	NA	TRBV19	TRBJ2-2	CASRRVPGELFF	TGTGCCAGTAGGAGGGTTCCCGGGGAGCTGTTTTTT
many	15	TRBD1	TRBV19	TRBJ2-7	CASSLTGGVSYEQYF	TGTGCCAGTAGCCTAACAGGGGGCGTTTCCTACGAGCAGTACTTC
many	14	NA	TRBV19	TRBJ1-5	CASQLSGSNQPQHF	TGTGCCAGTCAACTAAGTGGGAGCAATCAGCCCCAGCATTTT
many	14	NA	TRBV7-2	TRBJ2-3	CASSLGASTDTQYF	TGTGCCAGCAGCTTAGGAGCGAGCACAGATACGCAGTATTTT
many	15	TRBD1	TRBV5-1	TRBJ1-5	CASSLGQASNQPQHF	TGCGCCAGCAGCTTAGGACAGGCTAGCAATCAGCCCCAGCATTTT
many	14	NA	TRBV7-2	TRBJ1-2	CASSSDRQVLGYTF	TGTGCCAGCAGTAGCGACCGTCAAGTCCTTGGCTACACCTTC
many	14	TRBD1	TRBV30	TRBJ2-3	CAWSASQGADTQYF	TGTGCCTGGAGTGCCTCTCAGGGGGCTGATACGCAGTATTTT
many	13	NA	TRBV19	TRBJ2-2	CASTLLHTGELFF	TGTGCCAGTACCCTGCTTCACACCGGGGAGCTGTTTTTT
NA	14	NA	TRBV12-3/TRBV12-4	TRBJ2-6	CASTRVAGANVLTF	TGTGCCAGCACTCGGGTTGCTGGGGCCAACGTCCTGACTTTC
many	13	NA	TRBV2	TRBJ2-3	CASTQGHTDTQYF	TGTGCCAGCACCCAGGGTCACACAGATACGCAGTATTTT
NA	15	TRBD2	TRBV7-2	TRBJ2-5	CASSLTSGGAETQYF	TGTGCCAGCAGCTTGACTAGCGGGGGGGCAGAGACCCAGTACTTC
many	15	NA	TRBV27	TRBJ2-7	CASSLKGQEDYEQYF	TGTGCCAGCAGTCTAAAAGGGCAGGAGGACTACGAGCAGTACTTC
many	15	NA	TRBV29-1	TRBJ1-1	CSAPSREASNTEAFF	TGCAGCGCCCCGTCTCGGGAGGCGTCGAACACTGAAGCTTTCTTT
many	16	NA	TRBV15	TRBJ1-4	CATSREIGRAREKLFF	TGTGCCACCAGCAGAGAAATAGGCAGGGCACGCGAAAAACTGTTTTTT
once	16	NA	TRBV21-1	TRBJ2-7	CASSPRTSGTSYEQYF	TGTGCCAGCAGCCCCCGGACTAGCGGGACCTCCTACGAGCAGTACTTC
NA	15	NA	TRBV7-2	TRBJ2-1	CASTPRSNSYNEQFF	TGTGCCAGCACCCCGCGGTCCAACTCCTACAATGAGCAGTTCTTC
many	14	NA	TRBV28	TRBJ2-7	CASSSPDRWYEQYF	TGTGCCAGCAGTTCCCCAGACAGATGGTACGAGCAGTACTTC
few	14	NA	TRBV7-2	TRBJ1-1	CASSLVSAGKEAFF	TGTGCCAGCAGCTTAGTTTCGGCAGGGAAAGAAGCTTTCTTT
few	13	TRBD1	TRBV5-1	TRBJ2-7	CASSRDRLYEQYF	TGCGCCAGCAGCCGGGACAGGCTCTACGAGCAGTACTTC
few	13	TRBD1	TRBV19	TRBJ2-2	CASRQGSTGELFF	TGTGCCAGTAGACAGGGGAGCACCGGGGAGCTGTTTTTT
medium-sized	14	NA	TRBV9	TRBJ1-1	CASSVAWEATEAFF	TGTGCCAGCAGCGTAGCCTGGGAGGCCACTGAAGCTTTCTTT
many	16	NA	TRBV3-1	TRBJ1-6	CASSQGFGRRDSPLHF	TGTGCCAGCAGCCAGGGCTTCGGACGGAGGGATTCACCCCTCCACTTT
NA	14	NA	TRBV28	TRBJ2-7	CASSTPGQTYEQYF	TGTGCCAGCAGCACCCCCGGACAGACTTACGAGCAGTACTTC
few	11	NA	TRBV28	TRBJ1-2	CASEGNYGYTF	TGTGCCAGCGAGGGGAACTATGGCTACACCTTC
many	14	TRBD1	TRBV2	TRBJ2-4	CASRPDRVVDIQYF	TGTGCCAGCAGACCGGACAGGGTGGTGGACATTCAGTACTTC
NA	13	NA	TRBV2	TRBJ2-1	CASSADYYNEQFF	TGTGCCAGCAGCGCGGACTATTACAATGAGCAGTTCTTC
NA	14	NA	TRBV6-2/TRBV6-3	TRBJ2-4	CASSSARAVNIQYF	TGTGCCAGCAGTTCCGCCAGGGCCGTAAACATTCAGTACTTC
few	17	TRBD2	TRBV4-2	TRBJ2-1	CASSQVSGGDSYNEQFF	TGTGCCAGCAGCCAAGTCTCCGGGGGGGACTCCTACAATGAGCAGTTCTTC
many	14	TRBD1	TRBV27	TRBJ2-7	CASSFNRGSYEQYF	TGTGCCAGCAGTTTTAACAGGGGGTCCTACGAGCAGTACTTC
many	14	NA	TRBV12-3/TRBV12-4	TRBJ2-5	CASRLDANLGTQYF	TGTGCCAGCAGACTGGACGCGAACTTGGGGACCCAGTACTTC
many	14	TRBD2	TRBV12-3/TRBV12-4	TRBJ2-3	CASSPLAGVDTQYF	TGTGCCAGCAGCCCACTAGCGGGAGTCGATACGCAGTATTTT
medium-sized	16	TRBD2	TRBV7-2	TRBJ2-1	CASSLELAGPPNEQFF	TGTGCCAGCAGCTTAGAACTAGCGGGGCCACCGAATGAGCAGTTCTTC
many	12	TRBD1	TRBV28	TRBJ2-7	CASGGQLAEQYF	TGTGCCAGCGGGGGACAGTTAGCCGAGCAGTACTTC
many	15	TRBD1	TRBV20-1	TRBJ2-7	CSATSPGQGLYEQYF	TGCAGTGCTACCTCTCCGGGACAGGGTCTCTACGAGCAGTACTTC
medium-sized	13	NA	TRBV20-1	TRBJ2-7	CSAQVVGDYEQYF	TGCAGTGCTCAGGTGGTGGGAGACTACGAGCAGTACTTC
many	13	NA	TRBV4-1	TRBJ2-3	CASSQDRRSTQYF	TGCGCCAGCAGCCAAGATAGGAGGAGTACGCAGTATTTT
many	14	NA	TRBV20-1	TRBJ1-1	CSARVGGADTEAFF	TGCAGTGCTAGAGTAGGGGGGGCGGACACTGAAGCTTTCTTT
many	17	TRBD1	TRBV6-2/TRBV6-3	TRBJ2-5	CASNPASGQGASGAQYF	TGTGCCAGCAATCCAGCCTCGGGACAGGGGGCTTCTGGGGCCCAGTACTTC